Below are 24 T cell receptor beta chains sequenced from a single sample in a study of CD8+CD57+ T cells in acquired aplastic anemia. Genomic DNA, the template, was used for profiling of the TCR beta VDJ and CDR3. TCRdb reprocessed the reads via MiXCR and lists one record per CDR3 protein. The sample holds about 400,000 distinct CDR3 sequences, 55% to 75% seen once. Sequenced sample: sorted CD4+, CD8+, or CD8+CD57+ T cells (not recorded which) from PBMCs. The receptor set was obtained from a human donor in good health, serving as a control.

The rearrangement uses TRBV5-1 and TRBJ2-7; D gene unclear. CDR1 is SGHRS and CDR2 is YFSETQ in the germline V gene. V lost 2 bases and J lost 5, with 14 bases in between. CDR3 length: 14 amino acids. This chain's CDR3 is CASSFSGSGNEQYF. The CDR3 region has the DNA TGCGCCAGCAGCTTCTCAGGTTCTGGAAACGAGCAGTACTTC.

Turning to this clonotype: No conserved phenylalanine or tryptophan is present at the end of the CDR3, so a read error is the likely explanation. CDR3 sequence: CASSIDSLHYEQYS. DNA of the CDR3: TGTGCCAGTAGTATTGATAGCCTACACTACGAGCAGTACTCC. The rearrangement joins TRBV19 to TRBJ2-7; unclear D gene. Germline loops: CDR1 LNHDA, CDR2 SQIVND (reference sequence). V lost 3 bases and J lost 3, with 12 bases in between. The CDR3 contains 14 residues.

The gene calls are TRBV11-2 and TRBJ1-2; possible D gene TRBD1, 5 bases. Looked up from germline, CDR1 is SGHAT and CDR2 is FQNNGV. Trimming removed 8 bases at V and 3 bases at J, with 16 bases between. The CDR3 spans 14 residues. The CDR3 sequence is CASPTNGTDYGYTF. Written as DNA, the CDR3 is TGTGCCAGCCCTACGAACGGGACGGACTATGGCTACACCTTC.

This clonotype was seen at least ten times. The chain joins TRBV19 to TRBJ1-5; D is perhaps TRBD1 (5 bases). The CDR3 has 15 amino acids. V was trimmed by 9 bases and J by 0 bases, leaving 15 bases between them. Germline loops: CDR1 LNHDA, CDR2 SQIVND (reference sequence). For the CDR3, the DNA is TGTGCCAGCACGCTAGGACAACATAGCAATCAGCCCCAGCATTTT. It specifies CASTLGQHSNQPQHF.

A note on this clonotype: A junction end diverges from the germline sequence, so it may reflect a read error. The V and J genes are TRBV5-1 and TRBJ2-1; 12 bases align to TRBD2. CDR1 is SGHRS, CDR2 YFSETQ, per germline. The CDR3 spans 19 residues. CDR3 bases: TGTGCCAGCAGCTTAGAAGGGCTAGTGCGTCTAGCGGGGGGGACTGAGCAGTTCTTC. Amino acids: CASSLEGLVRLAGGTEQFF. Full variable domain (rest looked up from reference TRBV5-1 and TRBJ2-1): KAGVTQTPRYLIKTRGQQVTLSCSPISGHRSVSWYQQTPGQGLQFLFEYFSETQRNKGNFPGRFSGRQFSNSRSEMNVSTLELGDSALYLCASSLEGLVRLAGGTEQFFGPGTRLTVL.

This sequence joins TRBV20-1 and TRBJ2-2; D is perhaps TRBD1 (5 bases). The CDR3 has 14 residues. Germline CDR1 DFQATT, CDR2 SNEGSKA (reference sequence). The germline V and J ends were trimmed by 5 bases and 7 bases, with 17 bases remaining between them. The CDR3 here is CSAPDSAAYGELFF. For the CDR3, the DNA is TGCAGTGCTCCAGACAGCGCCGCCTACGGGGAGCTGTTTTTT.

On this clonotype: At one end, the junction sequence differs from germline, possibly due to a read error. The chain combines TRBV7-2 with TRBJ1-5; D may be TRBD1 (6 bases). Germline V gene sequence: CDR1 SGHTA, CDR2 FQGNSA. This CDR3 contains 15 residues. The CDR3 coding sequence is TGTGCCAGCAAGTCACAGGGCGTTACCGGGGAGCCCCTGCATTTT. This sequence encodes CASKSQGVTGEPLHF.

A note on this clonotype: An end of the junction differs from the germline gene, which may be a read error. The V and J genes are TRBV2 and TRBJ1-5; D is perhaps TRBD1 (6 bases). CDR1 SNHLY and CDR2 FYNNEI come from the germline V gene. The CDR3 extends over 15 amino acids. The CDR3 DNA reads TGTGCCTCCAGTTTTACCAGGGGTCGCTACCAGCCGCAGCACTTT. This gives the protein CASSFTRGRYQPQHF.

This clonotype was seen just once. It may be a read error: a sequence one base away is much more abundant. The chain couples TRBV6-2 or TRBV6-3 to TRBJ2-5; 13 bases fit TRBD2. Germline V gene lookup returns CDR1 MNHEY and CDR2 SVGEGT. The CDR3 sequence is 16 residues long. CDR3 nucleotides: TGTGCCAGCAGCGACGGACTAGCGGGGGTCGGAGAGGCCCAGTACTTC. The encoded protein is CASSDGLAGVGEAQYF.

V gene TRBV9 combines with J gene TRBJ1-2, with unresolved D. From germline, CDR1 is SGDLS and CDR2 YYNGEE. V was cut by 0 bases and J by 11 bases, with 20 bases left in between. The CDR3 runs 15 residues. Here the CDR3 reads CASSVGTGVDEQYTF. DNA of the CDR3: TGTGCCAGCAGCGTAGGGACTGGGGTAGACGAGCAGTACACCTTC.

This clonotype was recorded at least ten times. The rearrangement uses TRBV19 and TRBJ1-3, with D possibly matching TRBD1 (5 bases). Deletions cut 4 bases from V and 0 bases from J, with 10 bases between. Germline lookup yields CDR1 LNHDA and CDR2 SQIVND (reference sequence). The CDR3 has 15 amino acids. The CDR3 here is CASSTDSSSGNTIYF. In DNA, the CDR3 is TGTGCCAGTAGTACAGACAGCTCCTCTGGAAACACCATATATTTT. Together with reference TRBV19 and TRBJ1-3, the CDR3 gives the full variable domain: DGGITQSPKYLFRKEGQNVTLSCEQNLNHDAMYWYRQDPGQGLRLIYYSQIVNDFQKGDIAEGYSVSREKKESFPLTVTSAQKNPTAFYLCASSTDSSSGNTIYFGEGSWLTVV.

Comments on this clonotype: One junction end disagrees with the germline gene, perhaps due to a read error. J is TRBJ1-1 and V is TRBV5-4; D is uncertain. This CDR3 is 15 amino acids long. CDR1 SGHNT and CDR2 YYREEE come from the germline V gene (reference sequence). For the CDR3, the DNA is TGTGCCAACAGCATGCAGCTGCGTCTGAACACTGAAGCTCTCTTT. Translating gives CANSMQLRLNTEALF.

As for this clonotype: This CDR3 is missing its conserved last phenylalanine or tryptophan, likely due to a read error. The rearrangement links TRBV6-6 to TRBJ1-5; 9 bases are a match to TRBD1. V trimming: 5 bases; J trimming: 5 bases; junction bases outside the gene matches: 7. Per the germline V gene, CDR1 is MNHNY and CDR2 is SVGAGI (reference sequence). The CDR3 consists of 15 residues. The CDR3 region is CASSAGTGPDQPQHS. CDR3 in DNA: TGTGCCAGCAGTGCCGGGACAGGGCCTGATCAGCCCCAGCATTCT.

The chain carries TRBV5-5 and TRBJ2-3; 7 bases map to TRBD1. V lost 4 bases and J lost 5; bases outside the gene matches: 10. The germline gives CDR1 SGHKS, CDR2 YYEKEE (reference sequence). This CDR3 has 15 amino acids. The DNA of the CDR3 is TGTGCCAGCAGCGCTGGGGCAGGGGGTAGAGATACGCAGTATTTT. Translated: CASSAGAGGRDTQYF.

The chain combines TRBV11-2 with TRBJ1-2; tentatively, D is TRBD1 (5 bases). Trimming took off 3 bases at V and 4 bases at J, with 18 bases between the two ends. This CDR3 is 16 amino acids long. CDR1 SGHAT and CDR2 FQNNGV come from the germline V gene. CDR3 region: CASSFRLAGGVYGYTF. CDR3 coding DNA: TGTGCCAGCAGCTTTAGACTAGCGGGGGGGGTCTATGGCTACACCTTC. The variable domain in full, with the rest retrieved from reference TRBV11-2 and TRBJ1-2, is EAGVAQSPRYKIIEKRQSVAFWCNPISGHATLYWYQQILGQGPKLLIQFQNNGVVDDSQLPKDRFSAERLKGVDSTLKIQPAKLEDSAVYLCASSFRLAGGVYGYTFGSGTRLTVV.

There are a few counts of this clonotype. V gene TRBV30 combines with J gene TRBJ2-2; 8 positions agree with TRBD1. V shed 4 bases, J shed 1 base, and the junction held 8 bases outside the gene matches. The CDR3 contains 16 residues. The germline V gene has CDR1 GTSNPN and CDR2 SVGIG (reference sequence). The CDR3 is CAWTSPDRENTGELFF. In DNA, the CDR3 is TGTGCCTGGACCTCCCCGGACAGGGAGAACACCGGGGAGCTGTTTTTT.

The V and J genes are TRBV15 and TRBJ1-2; D might be TRBD1 or TRBD2, each matching 6 bases. The better agreement between TRBJ2-7 and the DNA end casts doubt on the J call. CDR1 LNHNV and CDR2 YYDKDF come from the germline V gene (reference sequence). The CDR3 extends over 14 amino acids. The CDR3 sequence: CATTGGGLTNGQYF. The CDR3 bases are TGTGCCACCACCGGAGGGGGGTTAACCAATGGGCAGTACTTC.

The rearrangement uses TRBV20-1 and TRBJ2-1; unclear D gene. V was trimmed by 4 bases and J by 5 bases, leaving 12 bases between them. This CDR3 has 13 residues. CDR1 and CDR2 from the germline V gene are DFQATT and SNEGSKA (reference sequence). The CDR3 reads CSANEPPHNEQFF. Written as DNA, the CDR3 is TGCAGTGCTAACGAGCCACCCCACAATGAGCAGTTCTTC.

Note on this clonotype: The junction departs from germline at one end; a sequencing error may be responsible. The genes are TRBV7-2 and TRBJ1-5; D is uncertain. Germline CDR1 is SGHTA and CDR2 is FQGNSA. The CDR3 runs to 13 residues. The CDR3 spells CASSQQIDQPQHF. The DNA for the CDR3 is TGTGCCAGCAGCCAACAAATCGATCAACCCCAGCATTTT.

This rearrangement joins TRBV7-9 to TRBJ2-1; D may match TRBD1 or TRBD2 (5 bases each). Germline V gene sequence: CDR1 SEHNR, CDR2 FQNEAQ (reference sequence). V was shortened by 6 bases and J by 5 bases, with 11 bases between the two germline ends. This CDR3 comprises 13 residues. As DNA, the CDR3 is TGTGCCAGCAGAGGGGACCTTCACAATGAGCAGTTCTTC. It yields the protein CASRGDLHNEQFF.

This clonotype was found many times. The J gene is TRBJ2-5, the V gene TRBV20-1, with TRBD2 matching 10 bases. CDR3 size: 13 residues. Unmatched junction bases numbered 5, after V lost 6 bases and J lost 4 bases. Germline CDR1 is DFQATT and CDR2 is SNEGSKA (reference sequence). The CDR3 sequence is CSARTSGLETQYF. CDR3 DNA: TGCAGTGCAAGGACTAGCGGTTTAGAGACCCAGTACTTC.

The rearrangement uses TRBV7-9 and TRBJ2-5; a possible D gene is TRBD1 (6 bases). V was pared by 5 bases and J by 2 bases, with 12 bases between. Per germline, CDR1 SEHNR and CDR2 FQNEAQ (reference sequence). This CDR3 is built from 14 residues. The CDR3 reads CASSPQGLQETQYF. The CDR3 nucleotides are TGTGCCAGCAGCCCACAGGGCCTACAAGAGACCCAGTACTTC.

As to this clonotype: This may be a read error, as it is one base from a much larger clone. It is likely a read error, because the conserved phenylalanine at the end of the CDR3 is missing. This sequence joins TRBV7-2 and TRBJ1-2; TRBD1 aligns across 9 bases. The CDR3 has 14 residues. Germline V CDR1 and CDR2: SGHTA, FQGNSA. J gave up 8 bases and V 1 base, and 5 bases lay outside the gene matches. This chain's CDR3 is CASSLEPTGGGYTL. CDR3 nucleotides: TGTGCCAGCAGCTTAGAACCGACAGGGGGGGGCTACACCCTC.

For this clonotype: The CDR3 ends on some other residue instead of the conserved phenylalanine or tryptophan, so this is likely a read error. The limits of the CDR3 on the DNA are not certain, so only TCRdb's listed CDR3 is given. Here the CDR3 reads CASSVENEGRAIV. This chain connects TRBV9 to TRBJ2-5; TRBD2 is the table's D call and was not checked against the DNA. The CDR3 numbers 13 amino acids, ends counted. CDR1 and CDR2 from the germline V gene are SGDLS and YYNGEE.